There are a few counts of the clone carrying this T cell receptor (beta chain). Its antigen is not identified. The data originate from a study of cytomegalovirus exposure and HLA in healthy donors. General study findings and limits: TCR association rates varied by HLA locus in a later analysis, with DRB1 highest and HLA-C lowest.

The CDR3 totals 18 residues. Germline V gene data show CDR1 as SGHVS and CDR2 as FQNEAQ. Between the trimmed V and J ends, which lost 1 base and 3 bases, there was a span of 20 bases. PCR primers comprised 60 Vbeta and 13 Jbeta primers. Assay: immunoSEQ multiplex PCR; the TCRdb copy retains only in-frame clones and omits some. Here the sample spans 120,000 to 150,000 clones, roughly 80% being singletons. Sequences were obtained from PBMCs. J is TRBJ2-3 and V is TRBV7-8; TRBD1 is a possible D gene (6 bases). The clonotype comes from a young man in good health and CMV-seronegative. The DNA of the CDR3 is TGTGCCAGCAGCTTAGTAGCCCCGACAGGATATTTGACAGATACGCAGTATTTT. Translating it yields CASSLVAPTGYLTDTQYF.